This record covers a single TCR beta chain. Antigen specificity is unknown. The CDR3 has 16 amino acids. Trimming removed 2 bases from V and 2 bases from J; junction bases left unmatched: 7. The germline V gene has CDR1 MGHRA and CDR2 YSYEKL. These data originate in a study of cytomegalovirus exposure and HLA in healthy donors. Use of 60 Vbeta and 13 Jbeta primers characterized the PCR. Measured with immunoSEQ multiplex PCR; TCRdb has only the in-frame clones, and not every one. The sample carries about 190,000 clones, 84% recorded once. Findings and limits, study-wide: Later work associated 16,951 TCR beta sequences with HLA alleles at 0.05 false discovery rate. What was likely a sequencing artifact was a cluster of highly shared sequence variants. Most of the CMV-associated TCR beta chains (in a later analysis) appeared to be HLA-restricted. Listed as cytomegalovirus-associated were approximately 160 TCR beta chains.

The V gene is TRBV4-1, the J gene TRBJ2-7, with 9 bases aligning to TRBD2. The sample consisted of PBMCs. The TCR originated in a boy younger than 18 in good health and CMV-seronegative. In DNA, the CDR3 is TGCGCCAGCAGCCAAATGGCGCTAGCGGGACCCTACGAGCAGTACTTC. It yields the protein CASSQMALAGPYEQYF.